The clone carrying this TCR beta chain was observed a single time. The target antigen is unknown. Clones were sequenced by immunoSEQ multiplex PCR, and TCRdb holds only the in-frame ones, with some missing. The sample has around 14,000 clones, approximately 84% seen once. Germline V lookup: CDR1 MNHEY, CDR2 SMNVEV (reference sequence). Trimming cost V 2 bases and J 4 bases, with 17 bases left between them. CDR3 length: 16 residues. This sample was taken from a study of early stage breast cancer tumors. The wider study: ER+/PR+/HER2- status applied to about 70% of the 16 invasive breast tumors. Approximately 10-fold was the mean read coverage per sample. The study's findings and limits: Compared with adjacent normal breast tissue, tumors showed roughly 2.4-fold greater T cell density and higher clonality. In about 90% of the 16 patients, blood comparison separated tumor from normal breast.

Sequenced sample: normal breast tissue next to the tumor. The genes are TRBV27 and TRBJ2-5; D is unresolved. This TCR came from a person aged 30-39 years with breast cancer. The CDR3: CASSLIAGYQVETQYF. In DNA form, the CDR3 reads TGTGCCAGCAGTTTAATAGCAGGCTACCAGGTAGAGACCCAGTACTTC.